These 22 T cell receptor beta chains originate from one sample sequenced in a study of low-dose radiotherapy and immunotherapy resistance in tumors. This sample's time point: after trial treatment. Treatment in this sample: LDRT plus nivolumab, ipilimumab, low-dose cyclophosphamide and aspirin (RACIN trial). TRAV- and TRBV-specific primers were used for first-strand cDNA, which covered alpha and beta chains. With a V-primer adapter and a constant-region primer, TCRs were amplified for roughly 18 PCR cycles. One entry per CDR3 protein results from TCRdb running MiXCR on the reads. The top ten hold 10% of the sample, which has tens of thousands of distinct CDR3 sequences, less than 30% seen once. The sample was PBMCs, taken after low-dose radiotherapy plus immunotherapy. The receptor set was obtained from a male donor with prostate cancer.

This clonotype was detected ten times or more. V is TRBV9 and J is TRBJ2-1; 11 bases are shared with TRBD2. Germline CDR1 SGDLS, CDR2 YYNGEE. The J segment lost 8 bases and the V segment lost 0 bases, leaving 13 bases of the junction unmatched. This CDR3 comprises 18 residues. The CDR3 region is CASSVATPLAGAYYEQFF. The DNA for the CDR3 is TGTGCCAGCAGCGTAGCTACCCCACTAGCGGGAGCGTATTATGAGCAGTTCTTC. Full variable domain (remainder filled in from reference TRBV9 and TRBJ2-1): DSGVTQTPKHLITATGQRVTLRCSPRSGDLSVYWYQQSLDQGLQFLIQYYNGEERAKGNILERFSAQQFPDLHSELNLSSLELGDSALYFCASSVATPLAGAYYEQFFGPGTRLTVL.

At least ten counts were recorded for this clonotype. This chain joins TRBV20-1 and TRBJ1-1; a possible D gene is TRBD1 (6 bases). The CDR3 has 14 residues. Germline assignment: CDR1 DFQATT and CDR2 SNEGSKA (reference sequence). V was shortened by 0 bases and J by 1 base, with 9 bases between the two germline ends. This chain's CDR3 is CSAREDSWNTEAFF. CDR3 in DNA: TGCAGTGCTAGAGAGGACAGTTGGAACACTGAAGCTTTCTTT.

This clonotype has ten or more counts. The chain combines TRBV7-6 with TRBJ1-1; possibly TRBD1 for D (6 bases). This CDR3 comprises 14 residues. The ends were cut back, 5 bases at V and 5 bases at J, with 15 bases in the middle. CDR1 is SGHVS and CDR2 is FNYEAQ in the germline V gene. In nucleotides, the CDR3 is TGTGCCAGCAGCCCCATGGCAGGGGCGACTGAAGCTTTCTTT. It specifies CASSPMAGATEAFF.

A word on this clonotype: This is likely an artifact of a read error, given a far larger clone one base away. The chain uses TRBV3-1 and TRBJ2-1; TRBD2 matches 10 bases. This CDR3 has 14 amino acids. V dropped 5 bases and J dropped 10; count of bases not matched to a gene: 8. Per germline, CDR1 LGHDT and CDR2 YNNKEL (reference sequence). In DNA form, the CDR3 reads TGTGCCAGCAGCATAGCGGGAGGATCCTACGAGCAGTTCTTC. It codes for CASSIAGGSYEQFF.

The table lists this clonotype with many counts. The chain employs TRBV6-4 and TRBJ2-1; D perhaps matches TRBD1 (5 bases). Trimming removed 0 bases at V and 5 bases at J, with 5 bases between. The CDR3 sequence is 13 residues long. Germline loops: CDR1 MRHNA, CDR2 SNTAGT. CDR3 protein: CASSDSDNNEQFF. In DNA, the CDR3 is TGTGCCAGCAGTGACTCGGACAACAATGAGCAGTTCTTC.

This clonotype was detected a few times. This chain links TRBV19 with TRBJ1-1; the D gene is possibly TRBD1 (5 bases). This CDR3 contains 14 residues. The ends were cut back, 5 bases at V and 2 bases at J, with 12 bases in the middle. In germline, CDR1 is LNHDA, CDR2 SQIVND (reference sequence). CDR3: CASSLVGPNTEAFF. The DNA for the CDR3 is TGTGCCAGTAGTTTGGTGGGGCCAAACACTGAAGCTTTCTTT.

This clonotype was observed at least ten times. The chain employs TRBV5-1 and TRBJ2-1, with 7 bases matching TRBD1. The ends lost 4 bases at V and 6 bases at J; junction bases unmatched: 10. The CDR3 extends over 15 amino acids. Germline assignment: CDR1 SGHRS and CDR2 YFSETQ. The CDR3 sequence is CASSPGQPGGNEQFF. Written as DNA, the CDR3 is TGCGCCAGCAGCCCGGGACAGCCTGGGGGCAATGAGCAGTTCTTC.

This clonotype occurred many times. The rearrangement uses TRBV19 and TRBJ1-1; 9 bases are a match to TRBD1. The trim removed 5 bases at V and 7 bases at J, leaving 8 bases unmatched. This CDR3 contains 14 residues. The V gene's germline CDR1 is LNHDA and CDR2 SQIVND (reference sequence). The CDR3 region has the DNA TGTGCCAGTAGTTCCACCGGGACAGGGATTGAAGCTTTCTTT. Translating gives CASSSTGTGIEAFF.

This clonotype was recorded at least ten times. This rearrangement joins TRBV15 to TRBJ2-2, with 7 bases aligning to TRBD1. V trimming: 5 bases; J trimming: 3 bases; junction bases outside the gene matches: 12. The CDR3 is made up of 17 amino acids. The germline gives CDR1 LNHNV, CDR2 YYDKDF (reference sequence). CDR3 in amino acids: CATSRRDHRGYTGELFF. The CDR3 DNA is TGTGCCACCAGCCGACGGGACCACAGGGGCTACACCGGGGAGCTGTTTTTT.

The V and J genes are TRBV20-1 and TRBJ1-5; D might be TRBD1 (5 bases). V was cut by 6 bases and J by 8 bases, with 14 bases left in between. Germline CDR1 is DFQATT and CDR2 is SNEGSKA (reference sequence). CDR3 length equals 12 residues. The DNA for the CDR3 is TGCAGTGCCCCGGGACTGAGTGAGCCCCAGCATTTT. Translating gives CSAPGLSEPQHF.

The chain joins TRBV14 to TRBJ1-6; D might be TRBD1 (6 bases). Germline loops: CDR1 SGHDN, CDR2 FVKESK. The CDR3 runs to 14 residues. Trimming took off 3 bases at V and 9 bases at J, with 12 bases between the two ends. The chain's CDR3 is CASSHSRGISPLHF. As DNA, the CDR3 is TGTGCCAGCAGCCATTCCAGGGGCATTTCACCCCTCCACTTT.

This clonotype was seen at least ten times. The rearrangement joins TRBV19 to TRBJ2-3; D gene ambiguous. From germline, CDR1 is LNHDA and CDR2 SQIVND (reference sequence). CDR3 length equals 13 residues. The V end lost 5 bases, the J end lost 3 bases, and 9 bases lay between the germline ends. This CDR3 is CASSFTITDTQYF. DNA of the CDR3: TGTGCCAGTAGTTTTACAATTACAGATACGCAGTATTTT.

With respect to this clonotype: It differs at one base from a far larger clone, so likely a read error. The CDR3 here is CASNEGLAGVPGELFF. CDR3 nucleotides: TGTGCCAGCAACGAGGGACTAGCGGGAGTCCCCGGGGAGCTGTTTTTT. V gene TRBV5-3 combines with J gene TRBJ2-2; 14 bases are a match to TRBD2. TRBV5-3 is filed as an ORF, its function uncertain. The length of the CDR3 is 16 residues. After removal of 8 bases from V and 6 bases from J, the junction contained 9 bases not matched to a gene.

This clonotype has at least ten counts. The chain uses TRBV10-3 and TRBJ1-5; the match to TRBD1 covers 9 bases. This CDR3 is built from 15 residues. With 5 bases clipped from V and 0 bases from J, the junction kept 2 bases outside the gene matches. CDR1 and CDR2 from the germline V gene are ENHRY and SYGVKD. This chain's CDR3 is CAISRQGDSNQPQHF. CDR3 nucleotides: TGTGCCATCAGTCGACAGGGGGATAGCAATCAGCCCCAGCATTTT.

Comment on this clonotype: A single base is all that separates this from a far larger clone, so a read error is likely. The V gene is TRBV28, the J gene TRBJ2-2; a weak D match, TRBD2 (5 bases). CDR1 and CDR2 (germline): MDHEN, SYDVKM. CDR3 length: 15 residues. The CDR3 is CASSYSADIPGELLF. CDR3 DNA sequence: TGTGCCAGCAGTTACTCGGCAGACATTCCCGGGGAGCTGCTTTTT. Supplemented by reference TRBV28 and TRBJ2-2, the full variable domain reads DVKVTQSSRYLVKRTGEKVFLECVQDMDHENMFWYRQDPGLGLRLIYFSYDVKMKEKGDIPEGYSVSREKKERFSLILESASTNQTSMYLCASSYSADIPGELLFGEGSRLTVL.

This clonotype was counted ten times or more. The chain is built from TRBV2 and TRBJ1-1, with D possibly matching TRBD1 (5 bases). Trimming pared 5 bases from V and 1 base from J, leaving 17 bases between. Per the germline V gene, CDR1 is SNHLY and CDR2 is FYNNEI. This CDR3 has 16 amino acids. The DNA of the CDR3 is TGTGCCAGCAGTCAGGGCCAACCGCTCTCGAACACTGAAGCTTTCTTT. It specifies CASSQGQPLSNTEAFF.

This clonotype was seen ten or more times. The chain combines TRBV28 with TRBJ1-1, with TRBD1 as a possible D gene (6 bases). Germline values: CDR1 MDHEN, CDR2 SYDVKM. V lost 6 bases and J lost 4, with 18 bases in between. This CDR3 spans 15 amino acids. The CDR3 coding sequence is TGTGCCAGCAGCCCCCCCGTGGGGGGGGCCACTGAAGCTTTCTTT. The encoded protein is CASSPPVGGATEAFF.

J is TRBJ1-1 and V is TRBV6-2 or TRBV6-3, with D possibly matching TRBD1 (6 bases). CDR3 length: 14 amino acids. The germline V gene has CDR1 MNHEY and CDR2 SVGEGT. Between the trimmed V and J ends, which lost 6 bases and 1 base, there was a span of 12 bases. The CDR3 is CASREGESNTEAFF. The DNA of the CDR3 is TGTGCCAGCAGAGAGGGGGAGTCGAACACTGAAGCTTTCTTT.

This clonotype has ten or more counts. The chain couples TRBV5-1 to TRBJ2-1; 9 positions match TRBD1. Germline CDR1 is SGHRS and CDR2 is YFSETQ. The CDR3 is 15 residues long. The J segment lost 8 bases and the V segment lost 1 base, leaving 7 bases of the junction unmatched. The CDR3 coding sequence is TGCGCCAGCAGCTTGAGCGGACAGGGGTACCATGAGCAGTTCTTC. Translated, it gives CASSLSGQGYHEQFF.

Worth noting for this clonotype: A far larger clone is just one base off, so this is likely a read error. This chain links TRBV7-6 with TRBJ2-7, with D possibly matching TRBD1 (7 bases). CDR3 size: 14 residues. Germline V gene data show CDR1 as SGHVS and CDR2 as FNYEAQ. As DNA, the CDR3 is TGTGCCAGCAGCTTACAGGGGGGCTCCTACGAGCAGAACTTC. Translation gives CASSLQGGSYEQNF.

V and J are TRBV28 and TRBJ1-5; D unresolved. The V gene lost 8 bases and the J gene lost 0 bases, with 8 bases spanning the gap. CDR1 and CDR2 (germline): MDHEN, SYDVKM. The CDR3 totals 13 residues. Written as DNA, the CDR3 is TGTGCCAGCCTGGGTAATAGCAATCAGCCCCAGCATTTT. Encoded protein: CASLGNSNQPQHF.

This clonotype was observed many times. J is TRBJ2-2 and V is TRBV30; weak D call: TRBD2 (6 bases). The CDR3 is 14 amino acids. V lost 5 bases to trimming and J lost 0 bases, with 10 bases between them. CDR1 is GTSNPN, CDR2 SVGIG, per germline (reference sequence). CDR3 amino acids: CAWAGLTNTGELFF. CDR3 in DNA: TGTGCCTGGGCGGGACTCACGAACACCGGGGAGCTGTTTTTT.